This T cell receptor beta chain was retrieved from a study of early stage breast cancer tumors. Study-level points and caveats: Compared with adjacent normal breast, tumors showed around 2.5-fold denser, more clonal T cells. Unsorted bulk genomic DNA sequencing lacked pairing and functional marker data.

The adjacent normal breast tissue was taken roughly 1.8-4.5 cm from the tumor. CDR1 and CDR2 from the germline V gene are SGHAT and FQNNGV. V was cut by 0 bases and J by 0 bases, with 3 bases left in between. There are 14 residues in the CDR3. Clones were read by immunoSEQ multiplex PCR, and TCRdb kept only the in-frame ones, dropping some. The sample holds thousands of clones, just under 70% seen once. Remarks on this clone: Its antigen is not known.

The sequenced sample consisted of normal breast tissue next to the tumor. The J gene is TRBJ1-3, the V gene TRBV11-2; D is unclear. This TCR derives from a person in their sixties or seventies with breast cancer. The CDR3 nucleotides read TGTGCCAGCAGCTTAGAATCCTCTGGAAACACCATATATTTT. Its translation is CASSLESSGNTIYF. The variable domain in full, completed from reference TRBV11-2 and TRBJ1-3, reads EAGVAQSPRYKIIEKRQSVAFWCNPISGHATLYWYQQILGQGPKLLIQFQNNGVVDDSQLPKDRFSAERLKGVDSTLKIQPAKLEDSAVYLCASSLESSGNTIYFGEGSWLTVV.